The next 25 T cell receptor beta chains were all read from a single sample in a study of T cell responses to AZD1222 COVID-19 vaccine. The data were produced by immunoSEQ multiplex PCR, yet TCRdb's version contains in-frame clones alone and is incomplete. The repertoire has approximately 82,000 clones, about 85% of them found once; the top ten carry about 13%. Here the sequenced sample was peripheral blood, taken on day 0 of AZD1222 vaccination. The receptors derive from an adult in good health.

The V call is TRBV19, the J call TRBJ1-5; perhaps TRBD1 as D (5 bases). The V end lost 1 base, the J end lost 0 bases, and 19 bases lay between the germline ends. Per germline, CDR1 LNHDA and CDR2 SQIVND (reference sequence). The CDR3 has 19 amino acids. Here the CDR3 DNA reads TGTGCCAGTAGTATAGCCCGGGACGCACCCCTCTATAGCAATCAGCCCCAGCATTTT. This encodes CASSIARDAPLYSNQPQHF.

This clone was counted a few times. The gene calls are TRBV27 and TRBJ2-7; 10 positions agree with TRBD2. The junction had 6 bases not matched to a gene; V was cut back by 0 bases and J by 7 bases. The CDR3 extends over 15 amino acids. Germline CDR1 MNHEY, CDR2 SMNVEV (reference sequence). The CDR3 spells CASSLSRLAGAEQYF. DNA for the CDR3: TGTGCCAGCAGTTTATCACGGCTAGCGGGGGCTGAGCAGTACTTC.

This clone appeared once. The gene calls are TRBV9 and TRBJ1-2, with no clear D. Per the germline V gene, CDR1 is SGDLS and CDR2 is YYNGEE. The CDR3 length is 15 residues. V was pared by 0 bases and J by 4 bases, with 13 bases between. This chain's CDR3 is CASSVEFTTAYGYTF. The CDR3 DNA follows: TGTGCCAGCAGCGTAGAATTCACTACAGCCTATGGCTACACCTTC.

This chain links TRBV28 with TRBJ1-2; weak D call: TRBD1 (5 bases). This CDR3 contains 14 residues. Germline CDR1 reads MDHEN; CDR2 reads SYDVKM. The V and J ends lost 5 bases and 2 bases respectively, with 12 bases between them. The chain's CDR3 is CASSGGSQNYGYTF. The DNA for the CDR3 is TGTGCCAGCAGTGGGGGATCCCAAAACTATGGCTACACCTTC.

The rearrangement uses TRBV4-3 and TRBJ2-2; D gene uncertain. The CDR3 spans 13 residues. V was cut by 4 bases and J by 4 bases, with 7 bases left in between. CDR1 and CDR2 (germline): LGHNA, YSLEER. DNA for the CDR3: TGCGCCAGCAGCCCCGATGCCACCGGGGAGCTGTTTTTT. This translates into CASSPDATGELFF.

The V call is TRBV10-1, the J call TRBJ2-1; the D is unclear. Germline V gives CDR1 WNHNN, CDR2 SYGVQD (reference sequence). The CDR3 runs to 10 residues. V lost 8 bases and J lost 11, with 10 bases in between. The chain's CDR3 is CASHLMKQFF. The DNA for the CDR3 is TGCGCCAGCCATCTAATGAAGCAGTTCTTC.

The V call is TRBV7-8, the J call TRBJ2-1; TRBD2 agrees at 8 bases. Germline V CDR1 and CDR2: SGHVS, FQNEAQ. The V gene end was trimmed by 1 base and the J gene end by 0 bases; junction bases not matched to a gene: 11. This CDR3 spans 19 amino acids. The CDR3 region has the DNA TGTGCCAGCAGCTTAGGGGCGGGACTAGGTCCGAGCTCCTACAATGAGCAGTTCTTC. Amino acids: CASSLGAGLGPSSYNEQFF. Full variable domain (remainder filled in from reference TRBV7-8 and TRBJ2-1): GAGVSQSPRYKVAKRGQDVALRCDPISGHVSLFWYQQALGQGPEFLTYFQNEAQLDKSGLPSDRFFAERPEGSVSTLKIQRTQQEDSAVYLCASSLGAGLGPSSYNEQFFGPGTRLTVL.

The chain has TRBV11-3 and TRBJ2-5; the match to TRBD2 covers 8 bases. V lost 1 base, J lost 1 base, and 8 bases stayed unmatched. Germline lookup yields CDR1 SGHNT and CDR2 YENEEA. The CDR3 runs 17 residues. The CDR3 DNA sequence: TGTGCCAGCAGCTTAGGAGGGACTAGGCCTACCCAAGAGACCCAGTACTTC. This codes for CASSLGGTRPTQETQYF. The full variable domain, completed using reference TRBV11-3 and TRBJ2-5, is EAGVVQSPRYKIIEKKQPVAFWCNPISGHNTLYWYLQNLGQGPELLIRYENEEAVDDSQLPKDRFSAERLKGVDSTLKIQPAELGDSAVYLCASSLGGTRPTQETQYFGPGTRLLVL.

The rearrangement joins TRBV7-9 to TRBJ2-7; TRBD1 or TRBD2 may be the D gene (5 bases each). The CDR3 covers 12 residues. Trimming pared 3 bases from V and 4 bases from J, leaving 7 bases between. Germline V gene sequence: CDR1 SEHNR, CDR2 FQNEAQ (reference sequence). CDR3 sequence reads: CASSFGAYEQYF. The CDR3 bases are TGTGCCAGCAGCTTCGGGGCTTACGAGCAGTACTTC.

The J gene is TRBJ1-6, the V gene TRBV2; 9 bases line up with TRBD1. Unmatched junction bases numbered 5, after V lost 6 bases and J lost 14 bases. CDR3 length equals 12 residues. The germline gives CDR1 SNHLY, CDR2 FYNNEI. CDR3 amino acids: CASRGTGTSLHF. The CDR3 DNA is TGTGCCAGCAGAGGGACAGGGACATCCCTCCACTTT.

This rearrangement joins TRBV2 to TRBJ1-2; D perhaps matches TRBD1 (6 bases). With 0 bases removed from V and 4 bases from J, the gap between germline ends came to 15 bases. Germline V lookup: CDR1 SNHLY, CDR2 FYNNEI. There are 16 residues in the CDR3. CDR3 in amino acids: CASSEARGGPGYGYTF. In DNA form, the CDR3 reads TGTGCCAGCAGTGAAGCGCGCGGGGGCCCGGGCTATGGCTACACCTTC.

The V and J genes are TRBV6-5 and TRBJ1-2; D perhaps matches TRBD1 (6 bases). The germline gives CDR1 MNHEY, CDR2 SVGAGI. V lost 6 bases and J 3 bases, leaving 11 bases between the germline ends. CDR3 length: 13 amino acids. CDR3 amino acids: CASRDPGDYGYTF. The CDR3 nucleotides read TGTGCCAGCAGGGACCCAGGGGACTATGGCTACACCTTC.

The V call is TRBV12-3 or TRBV12-4, the J call TRBJ1-2; 10 nucleotides align to TRBD1. Trimming removed 7 bases from V and 7 bases from J; junction bases left unmatched: 6. This CDR3 contains 13 residues. The chain's CDR3 is CASTHRDRGGYTF. The CDR3 coding sequence is TGTGCCAGCACCCACCGGGACAGGGGTGGCTACACCTTC.

The CDR3 is CASRQGLGYGYTF. As DNA, the CDR3 is TGTGCCAGCAGGCAGGGACTTGGCTATGGCTACACCTTC. J is TRBJ1-2 and V is TRBV28; tentative D call: TRBD1 (5 bases). CDR1 and CDR2 from the germline V gene are MDHEN and SYDVKM. With 6 bases removed from V and 4 bases from J, the gap between germline ends came to 12 bases. CDR3 length: 13 amino acids.

CDR3 nucleotides: TGTGCCAGCAGCCGAAGCGAGGGCACTGAAGCTTTCTTT. Residues: CASSRSEGTEAFF. V usage is TRBV7-9 and J usage is TRBJ1-1, with D unresolved. This CDR3 has 13 amino acids. Per germline, CDR1 SEHNR and CDR2 FQNEAQ (reference sequence). Trimming took 5 bases from V and 4 from J, leaving 11 bases between them.

The chain employs TRBV7-3 and TRBJ2-6; TRBD1 agrees at 7 bases. Germline loops: CDR1 SGHTA, CDR2 FQGTGA. V dropped 3 bases and J dropped 3; count of bases not matched to a gene: 8. CDR3 length: 17 amino acids. CDR3 sequence reads: CASSFRQGVDGANVLTF. The CDR3, as DNA: TGTGCCAGCAGCTTCCGGCAGGGGGTAGATGGGGCCAACGTCCTGACTTTC.

The chain employs TRBV7-3 and TRBJ2-3, with 8 bases identical to TRBD1. V lost 5 bases, J lost 1 base, and 8 bases stayed unmatched. The germline V gene encodes CDR1 SGHTA and CDR2 FQGTGA. The CDR3 totals 16 residues. CDR3: CASSASRGQGTDTQYF. As DNA, the CDR3 is TGTGCCAGCAGCGCGTCAAGGGGACAGGGCACAGATACGCAGTATTTT.

V and J are TRBV6-2 or TRBV6-3 and TRBJ1-5; TRBD1 aligns across 11 bases. From germline, CDR1 is MNHEY and CDR2 SVGEGT. The CDR3 has 19 amino acids. The ends lost 5 bases at V and 7 bases at J; junction bases unmatched: 19. The CDR3 DNA reads TGTGCCAGCAGTCACAGCCTGAGGACAGGGGGCGAGAGAGAACAGCCCCAGCATTTT. Protein: CASSHSLRTGGEREQPQHF.

The chain recombines TRBV29-1 with TRBJ1-3; D is perhaps TRBD1 (5 bases). CDR1 and CDR2 (germline): SQVTM, ANQGSEA. The CDR3 is 12 amino acids. Trimming stripped 6 bases from V and 2 bases from J, with 8 bases between. CDR3 sequence (DNA): TGCAGCGTCGGGACGGCTGGAAACACCATATATTTT. Translating gives CSVGTAGNTIYF.

This clone is a singleton in its sample. The chain recombines TRBV7-9 with TRBJ1-6; 7 bases map to TRBD1. The length of the CDR3 is 15 residues. J lost 7 bases, V lost 6 bases, and 9 bases had no gene match. Germline CDR1 and CDR2: SEHNR and FQNEAQ (reference sequence). CDR3 sequence: CASSSQGTANSPLHF. The CDR3 bases are TGTGCCAGCAGTTCTCAGGGGACAGCCAATTCACCCCTCCACTTT.

For the CDR3, the DNA is TGCGCCAGCAGCTTGGTAGGTTTGAGCAATCAGCCCCAGCATTTT. Protein: CASSLVGLSNQPQHF. The genes are TRBV5-1 and TRBJ1-5; D is unresolved. This CDR3 has 15 amino acids. The germline CDR1 and CDR2 sequences are SGHRS and YFSETQ. V was trimmed by 0 bases and J by 1 base, leaving 8 bases between them.

The chain employs TRBV7-9 and TRBJ1-1; 9 bases line up with TRBD1. CDR3 length: 13 residues. V lost 2 bases to trimming and J lost 11 bases; unmatched junction nucleotides: 6. CDR1 and CDR2 from the germline V gene are SEHNR and FQNEAQ (reference sequence). The CDR3: CASSLTGGGRAFF. DNA of the CDR3: TGTGCCAGCAGCTTAACAGGGGGCGGCCGCGCTTTCTTT.

CDR3 sequence (DNA): TGTGCCAGCTCTCGGACCGAGGGGGCATACAATGAGCAGTTCTTC. It yields the protein CASSRTEGAYNEQFF. V usage is TRBV18 and J usage is TRBJ2-1; 7 nucleotides line up with TRBD1. Trimming took 6 bases from V and 4 from J; bases not matched to a gene: 9. The CDR3 has 15 residues. CDR1 and CDR2 (germline): KGHSH, LQKENI.

J is TRBJ2-7 and V is TRBV10-3; TRBD1 is a possible D gene (6 bases). CDR3 length: 13 residues. Germline V gene lookup returns CDR1 ENHRY and CDR2 SYGVKD. Trimming cost V 8 bases and J 2 bases, with 13 bases left between them. CDR3 nucleotides: TGTGCCATCGAGGGGGACGTCCCCTACGAGCAGTACTTC. This sequence encodes CAIEGDVPYEQYF.

Here the CDR3 reads CASSTSGGGSKEQFF. DNA of the CDR3: TGTGCCAGCAGTACCAGCGGGGGGGGTAGTAAGGAGCAGTTCTTC. The V gene is TRBV2, the J gene TRBJ2-1; 10 bases match TRBD2. The ends lost 5 bases at V and 10 bases at J; junction bases unmatched: 11. The CDR3 contains 15 residues. Germline CDR1 and CDR2: SNHLY and FYNNEI.